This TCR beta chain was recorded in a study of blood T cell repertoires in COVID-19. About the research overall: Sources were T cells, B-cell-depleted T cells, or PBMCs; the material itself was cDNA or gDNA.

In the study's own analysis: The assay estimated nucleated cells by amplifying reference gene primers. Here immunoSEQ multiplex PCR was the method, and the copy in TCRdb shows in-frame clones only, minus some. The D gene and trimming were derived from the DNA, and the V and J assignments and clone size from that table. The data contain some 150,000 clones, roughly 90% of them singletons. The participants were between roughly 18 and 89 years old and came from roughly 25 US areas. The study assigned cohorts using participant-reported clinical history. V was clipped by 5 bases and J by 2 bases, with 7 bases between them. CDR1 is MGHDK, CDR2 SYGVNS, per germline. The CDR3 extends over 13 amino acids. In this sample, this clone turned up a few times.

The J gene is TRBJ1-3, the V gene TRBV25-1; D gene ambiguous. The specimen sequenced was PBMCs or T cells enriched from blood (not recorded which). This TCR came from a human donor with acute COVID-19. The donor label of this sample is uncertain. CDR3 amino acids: CASSLPAGNTIYF. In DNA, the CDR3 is TGTGCCAGCAGTTTGCCGGCTGGAAACACCATATATTTT.